Following are 32 T cell receptor beta chains from one sample sequenced in a study of tumor-infiltrating lymphocytes in primary liver carcinoma listed by TCRdb under 2017. RNA from unsorted whole blood was extracted with TRIzol reagent, and germline DNA was obtained with the DNeasy Blood & Tissue kit. The data were produced on an Illumina HiSeq 2500. TCRbeta-specific cDNA was reverse-transcribed from 500 ng total RNA using a constant-region primer and ProtoScript II reverse transcriptase. The TCRbeta libraries were prepared through three rounds of nested multiplex PCR following a slightly modified ARM-PCR procedure. Multiplex TRBV1-TRBV30 forward primers and a Cbeta reverse primer were used in the first two PCR rounds, each of which was run for around 9 cycles. TCRdb itself trimmed the public reads at Q25 with fastp, ran MiXCR and retained productive beta chains. Identical CDR3 protein sequences are pooled into one entry, listed with their most common genes and DNA. In all, the sample holds about 200,000 distinct CDR3 sequences, and 65% of those were seen once. The top ten constitute about 7.1% of the sample.

Sequenced sample: peripheral blood. These receptors all stem from an older woman with primary liver carcinoma and hepatitis B virus infection.

As to this clonotype: At one of its ends the junction is not consistent with the germline gene, which may arise from a read error. CDR3 amino acids: CASSLGQGDLYEWYF. The CDR3 DNA follows: TGTGCCAGCAGTTTAGGGCAGGGGGATTTATACGAGTGGTACTTC. The V and J genes are TRBV12-3 or TRBV12-4 and TRBJ2-1, with 7 bases aligning to TRBD1. The CDR3 contains 15 residues.

Comment on this clonotype: A much larger clone lies one base from this, so it may be a read error. The chain employs TRBV6-6 and TRBJ1-1, with a weak D call TRBD1 (5 bases). The CDR3 sequence is 14 residues long. Germline assignment: CDR1 MNHNY and CDR2 SVGAGI (reference sequence). The CDR3 region has the DNA TGTGTCAGCAGGGCCCCCGGGTCACAGACTGAAGCTTTCTTT. It yields the protein CVSRAPGSQTEAFF.

The count of this clonotype is one. A junction end diverges from the germline sequence, so it may reflect a read error. The genes are TRBV28 and TRBJ1-1; D gene ambiguous. The CDR3 runs to 12 residues. CDR1 is MDHEN and CDR2 is SYDVKM in the germline V gene. This CDR3 is CASGLIRQQAFF. The CDR3, as DNA: TGTGCCAGCGGTTTAATCCGGCAACAAGCTTTCTTT.

This clonotype appeared a single time. A clone one base away is much larger, so this may be a read error. The chain couples TRBV12-3 or TRBV12-4 to TRBJ2-7; 9 bases map to TRBD2. The CDR3 spans 15 residues. CDR3 coding DNA: TGTGCCAGCATGAGGGCTAGCGGGACCTCCTACGAGCAGCACTTC. Amino acid sequence: CASMRASGTSYEQHF.

Details on this clonotype: Germline and junction disagree at one end, which may indicate a read error. The rearrangement links TRBV11-2 to TRBJ2-7; the D is unclear. This CDR3 has 14 residues. Germline assignment: CDR1 SGHAT and CDR2 FQNNGV. As DNA, the CDR3 is TGTGCCAGCAGCTTGACTGACCTCGACTGCGAGCAGTATTTC. Amino acid sequence: CASSLTDLDCEQYF.

A note on this clonotype: One junction end does not reproduce the germline sequence, and a read error may be involved. The chain recombines TRBV6-6 with TRBJ1-1; unclear D gene. Per germline, CDR1 MNHNY and CDR2 SVGAGI (reference sequence). This CDR3 comprises 15 residues. The CDR3 protein is CASSYSWGVNIEAFF. CDR3 DNA: TGTGCCAGCAGTTACAGTTGGGGTGTGAACATTGAAGCTTTCTTT.

To note about this clonotype: Compared with germline, one end of the junction differs, possibly owing to a read error. This chain links TRBV11-2 with TRBJ2-1; the match to TRBD1 covers 8 bases. Per germline, CDR1 SGHAT and CDR2 FQNNGV. This CDR3 has 15 residues. The CDR3 here is CASSLGQGAYNKQLF. CDR3 coding DNA: TGTGCCAGCAGCTTAGGGCAGGGGGCCTACAATAAGCAGCTCTTC. Supplemented by reference TRBV11-2 and TRBJ2-1, the full variable domain reads EAGVAQSPRYKIIEKRQSVAFWCNPISGHATLYWYQQILGQGPKLLIQFQNNGVVDDSQLPKDRFSAERLKGVDSTLKIQPAKLEDSAVYLCASSLGQGAYNKQLFGPGTRLTVL.

The chain has TRBV5-1 and TRBJ2-7, with 7 positions matching TRBD1. The V gene's germline CDR1 is SGHRS and CDR2 YFSETQ. Trimming took 1 base from V and 0 from J; bases not matched to a gene: 10. The CDR3 loop spans 17 amino acids. CDR3 region: CASSLFSVWDSSYEQYF. CDR3 coding DNA: TGCGCCAGCAGCTTGTTTTCGGTTTGGGACAGCTCCTACGAGCAGTACTTC.

Details on this clonotype: The germline gene is not matched at one end of the junction; a read error may be the cause. V and J are TRBV11-2 and TRBJ2-2; D perhaps matches TRBD1 (5 bases). This CDR3 comprises 14 residues. Germline values: CDR1 SGHAT, CDR2 FQNNGV. CDR3 region: CACRATVNTRELFF. CDR3 DNA: TGTGCCTGCAGGGCCACAGTAAATACCAGGGAGCTGTTTTTT.

The CDR3 loop reads CTSSQTGSEQYF. CDR3 DNA sequence: TGTACTAGCAGCCAGACAGGGTCCGAGCAGTACTTC. The chain links TRBV11-2 to TRBJ2-7; possibly TRBD1 for D (7 bases). Germline V gene data show CDR1 as SGHAT and CDR2 as FQNNGV. This CDR3 is built from 12 residues.

This clonotype was detected ten times or more. The chain links TRBV12-3 or TRBV12-4 to TRBJ2-7; possibly TRBD2 for D (6 bases). Trimming took 3 bases from V and 5 from J, leaving 8 bases between them. The CDR3 spans 12 residues. The CDR3: CASSLGGNEQYF. Here the CDR3 DNA reads TGTGCCAGCAGTTTGGGAGGAAACGAGCAGTACTTC.

A word on this clonotype: This sequence may be a read error, since a much larger clone differs from it by one base. This chain joins TRBV7-8 and TRBJ2-7; D is ambiguous. This CDR3 contains 15 residues. In germline, CDR1 is SGHVS, CDR2 FQNEAQ. CDR3 DNA sequence: TGTGCCAGCAGCAGGAATCAGCTGACGTCCTACGAGAAGTACTTC. It encodes CASSRNQLTSYEKYF.

This clonotype was counted only a few times. A single base separates this from a much larger clone, so it may be a read error. The V call is TRBV29-1, the J call TRBJ2-3; the D is unclear. Germline values: CDR1 SQVTM, CDR2 ANQGSEA. The CDR3 covers 12 residues. V lost 2 bases and J lost 0, with 3 bases in between. CDR3 bases: TGCAGCGTTGAACACAGCACAGATACGCAGTATTTT. Translation gives CSVEHSTDTQYF.

Worth noting for this clonotype: Mismatch with germline at one junction end may stem from a read error. This chain uses TRBV11-2 with TRBJ2-2; 7 bases align to TRBD2. Per the germline V gene, CDR1 is SGHAT and CDR2 is FQNNGV. The CDR3 spans 16 residues. The CDR3 sequence: CAGSLTGRAGTGELFF. For the CDR3, the DNA is TGTGCCGGCAGCCTCACGGGGAGGGCGGGCACCGGGGAGCTGTTTTTT.

Details on this clonotype: A much larger clone is a single base away; this may be a read error. The V call is TRBV6-6, the J call TRBJ1-1; a possible D gene is TRBD1 (5 bases). With 0 bases removed from V and 5 bases from J, the gap between germline ends came to 13 bases. The germline gives CDR1 MNHNY, CDR2 SVGAGI (reference sequence). This CDR3 is 15 amino acids long. The CDR3 protein is CASSYSGTTRTEAFF. The CDR3, as DNA: TGTGCCAGCAGTTACTCGGGGACGACGAGGACTGAAGCTTTCTTT.

Of note for this clonotype: At one end the junction does not follow the germline gene, possibly because of a read error. The chain carries TRBV28 and TRBJ1-6; D unclear. This CDR3 contains 15 residues. Germline V CDR1 and CDR2: MDHEN, SYDVKM. This chain's CDR3 is CASGLGSSRGEPLHF. The CDR3 nucleotides read TGTGCCAGCGGTTTAGGGTCCAGCCGCGGGGAACCCCTCCACTTT.

Concerning this clonotype itself: The conserved closing phenylalanine or tryptophan is absent in this CDR3, likely reflecting a read error. V is TRBV10-2 and J is TRBJ2-7; TRBD2 is a possible D gene (5 bases). The germline CDR1 and CDR2 sequences are WSHSY and SAAADI. The CDR3 extends over 15 amino acids. V was cut by 6 bases and J by 5 bases, with 20 bases left in between. CDR3 nucleotides: TGCGCCAGCAGGACCCGACGGGGAGTCCTCGACGAGCAGTACTCC. The encoded protein is CASRTRRGVLDEQYS.

Details on this clonotype: One junction end does not reproduce the germline sequence, and a read error may be involved. The rearrangement uses TRBV6-5 and TRBJ2-2; D unresolved. The germline V gene has CDR1 MNHEY and CDR2 SVGAGI. This CDR3 contains 15 residues. In DNA form, the CDR3 reads TGTGTCAGCAGTTCGTTAAGGGAAATCGCCGGGGAGCTGTTTTTT. Translated: CVSSSLREIAGELFF.

The chain uses TRBV5-1 and TRBJ2-1; D perhaps matches TRBD1 (6 bases). The closer fit of TRBJ2-5 to the DNA end suggests the J call may be wrong. The germline V gene encodes CDR1 SGHRS and CDR2 YFSETQ. The CDR3 runs to 16 residues. The CDR3 nucleotides read TGCGCCAGCAGCTTAGGTCGTGGGGGCATGGGAGAGACCCAGTACTTC. Translated, it gives CASSLGRGGMGETQYF.

The sample holds many counts of this clonotype. V gene TRBV6-1 combines with J gene TRBJ2-5, with 11 bases lining up with TRBD2. The V gene end was trimmed by 6 bases and the J gene end by 2 bases; junction bases not matched to a gene: 17. CDR3 length: 19 amino acids. The germline V gene encodes CDR1 MNHNS and CDR2 SASEGT. The CDR3 sequence: CASRLNPTRVAGGQETQYF. In nucleotides, the CDR3 is TGTGCCAGCAGATTAAACCCAACGCGAGTAGCGGGAGGGCAAGAGACCCAGTACTTC.

The chain links TRBV5-5 to TRBJ2-3; D is unclear. The V end lost 2 bases, the J end lost 1 base, and 8 bases lay between the germline ends. Per germline, CDR1 SGHKS and CDR2 YYEKEE (reference sequence). CDR3 size: 14 residues. CDR3 amino acids: CASSLLACTDTQYF. The CDR3 bases are TGTGCCAGCAGCTTATTAGCATGCACAGATACGCAGTATTTT.

A remark on this clonotype: A read error may be the cause here, since a much bigger clone is one base away. This chain joins TRBV6-1 and TRBJ2-1; possibly TRBD1 or TRBD2 for D (6 bases each). Germline V gene lookup returns CDR1 MNHNS and CDR2 SASEGT. Trimming removed 4 bases from V and 4 bases from J, with 17 bases in between. The CDR3 spans 16 residues. CDR3 sequence: CASSVSLGGPYNEQFF. CDR3 coding DNA: TGTGCCAGCAGTGTCTCTTTGGGGGGCCCTTACAATGAGCAGTTCTTC.

In the case of this clonotype: Relative to the germline gene, one junction end is altered; a read error may explain this. The rearrangement joins TRBV11-2 to TRBJ1-1, with D possibly matching TRBD1 (6 bases). The germline CDR1 and CDR2 sequences are SGHAT and FQNNGV. The CDR3 contains 13 residues. The CDR3 nucleotides are TGTGCCAGCAGCACCCAGGGGAACACTGATGCTGTCTTT. It is translated as CASSTQGNTDAVF.

About this clonotype itself: One junction end disagrees with the germline gene, perhaps due to a read error. The chain is built from TRBV11-2 and TRBJ1-1; 8 bases agree with TRBD1. The length of the CDR3 is 17 residues. Germline CDR1 is SGHAT and CDR2 is FQNNGV. CDR3 in amino acids: CASSWMVAGGRDTEALF. CDR3 DNA sequence: TGTGCCAGCAGCTGGATGGTAGCAGGGGGCCGCGACACTGAAGCTCTCTTT.

The chain employs TRBV11-1 and TRBJ2-1; TRBD2 aligns across 7 bases. This CDR3 spans 15 amino acids. Per germline, CDR1 SGHAT and CDR2 FQDESV (reference sequence). V trimming: 5 bases; J trimming: 5 bases; junction bases outside the gene matches: 9. The CDR3 DNA is TGTGCCAGCAGCCAAGCTAGCGGATCTCACAATGAGCAGTTCTTC. It encodes CASSQASGSHNEQFF. Supplemented by reference TRBV11-1 and TRBJ2-1, the full variable domain reads EAEVAQSPRYKITEKSQAVAFWCDPISGHATLYWYRQILGQGPELLVQFQDESVVDDSQLPKDRFSAERLKGVDSTLKIQPAELGDSAMYLCASSQASGSHNEQFFGPGTRLTVL.

Worth noting for this clonotype: The junction does not match germline at one end; this may be a read error. This rearrangement joins TRBV11-2 to TRBJ2-1; D is unresolved. The CDR3 runs to 15 residues. Germline lookup yields CDR1 SGHAT and CDR2 FQNNGV. The CDR3 nucleotides read TGTGCCAGCAGCTTAGGAGACACTGCTGGGAATGAGCACTTCTTC. It yields the protein CASSLGDTAGNEHFF.

V and J are TRBV5-6 and TRBJ2-7; 10 bases match TRBD2. V lost 3 bases to trimming and J lost 0 bases; unmatched junction nucleotides: 9. Germline lookup yields CDR1 SGHDT and CDR2 YYEEEE. The CDR3 extends over 17 amino acids. The CDR3 sequence: CASSWRGLAESSYEQYF. CDR3 in DNA: TGTGCCAGCAGCTGGAGAGGACTAGCGGAGAGCTCCTACGAGCAGTACTTC.

Details on this clonotype: One end of the junction fails to match germline, which may point to a read error. The genes are TRBV11-3 and TRBJ2-3; perhaps TRBD2 as D (6 bases). This CDR3 is built from 17 residues. Germline V lookup: CDR1 SGHNT, CDR2 YENEEA. The CDR3 DNA is TGTACCAGCAGCGCACCGGCGGGGACGGCAGGCACAGATGCGCAGTATTTT. Residues: CTSSAPAGTAGTDAQYF.

This chain joins TRBV11-2 and TRBJ2-1; 7 positions agree with TRBD1. V shed 3 bases and J 16 bases; nucleotides not matched to a gene: 18. The CDR3 has 15 residues. Germline V gene sequence: CDR1 SGHAT, CDR2 FQNNGV. CDR3 nucleotides: TGTGCCAGCAGCTTTATCTCCACAGGGGAAATGGGGCACTTCTTC. As protein: CASSFISTGEMGHFF.

This chain joins TRBV11-2 and TRBJ1-2; 8 positions match TRBD1. The junction had 7 bases not matched to a gene; V was cut back by 4 bases and J by 3 bases. Germline lookup yields CDR1 SGHAT and CDR2 FQNNGV. The CDR3 extends over 15 amino acids. CDR3 sequence (DNA): TGTGCCAGCAGCTCGTGGACAGGGAATTACTATGGCTACACCTTC. Its translation: CASSSWTGNYYGYTF.

As concerns this clonotype: Possible read error: a much larger clone is one base away. The chain combines TRBV6-5 with TRBJ2-3, with 8 bases aligning to TRBD2. The V gene's germline CDR1 is MNHEY and CDR2 SVGAGI. The V and J ends lost 6 bases and 2 bases, in that order; junction bases with no gene match: 7. There are 15 residues in the CDR3. The CDR3 sequence is CASSFCGGYTDTQYF. CDR3 coding DNA: TGTGCCAGCAGCTTTTGCGGGGGGTACACAGATACGCAGTATTTT.

As concerns this clonotype: Since a much larger clone is just one base distant, this may be a read error. The rearrangement links TRBV12-3 or TRBV12-4 to TRBJ2-6, with D perhaps matching TRBD1 (5 bases). The CDR3 has 15 amino acids. In DNA, the CDR3 is TGTGCCAGCAGTCGAGAGAATGCTGGGGCCAACGTCCCGACTTTC. As protein: CASSRENAGANVPTF.